Sequencing of this T cell receptor beta chain was carried out in a study of blood T cell repertoires in COVID-19. Across the whole study: T cells, B-cell-depleted T cells, or PBMCs provided the cDNA or gDNA that served as material.

From germline, CDR1 is MDHEN and CDR2 SYDVKM. CDR3 size: 14 residues. The V and J ends lost 2 bases and 7 bases respectively, with 12 bases between them. Assay used: immunoSEQ multiplex PCR; TCRdb lists only in-frame clones, some missing. Here the sample spans about 270,000 clones, around 81% being singletons. The chain couples TRBV28 to TRBJ1-5; weak D call: TRBD1 (5 bases). The origin of this receptor is a woman aged 55-70 years with active or convalescent COVID-19. The sequencing sample was made of peripheral blood. The CDR3 DNA reads TGTGCCAGCAGTTTAATAAGGGGCCGGCAGCCCCAGCATTTT. Its protein product is CASSLIRGRQPQHF.